Only a few counts were recorded for the clone carrying this T cell receptor (beta chain). As yet, its antigen is unknown. This CDR3 is built from 12 residues. Deletions cut 4 bases from V and 8 bases from J, with 11 bases between. Germline loops: CDR1 MNHEY, CDR2 SVGAGI. Assay used: immunoSEQ multiplex PCR; TCRdb lists only in-frame clones, some missing. The table shows around 150,000 clones, with approximately 86% occurring only once. This sample is drawn from a study of cytomegalovirus exposure and HLA in healthy donors. Findings and caveats of the study: More than 150 TCR beta chains were listed as cytomegalovirus-associated. Reports showed the classifier diagnosing cytomegalovirus status with high specificity and sensitivity.

The rearrangement links TRBV6-5 to TRBJ1-2; possibly TRBD1 for D (6 bases). The receptor's source is a woman aged 18-29 years in good health and CMV-seropositive. Sequenced sample: PBMCs. CDR3 residues: CASSLAGGGYTF. The CDR3 region has the DNA TGTGCCAGCAGTTTAGCGGGGGGCGGCTACACCTTC.